Listed below are T cell receptor beta chains from one sample, sequenced in a study of monozygotic twins with inflammatory bowel disease. TCRdb reprocessed the 5' RACE reads; each CDR3 protein has one entry and no DNA is given. The sample holds more than 110,000 distinct CDR3 sequences. Sequencing used blood. The receptors stem from a human donor with ulcerative colitis or Crohn's disease, or a healthy co-twin of an affected twin (not recorded which). CDR3s include the opening cysteine and the closing phenylalanine or tryptophan. Fields, in order: CDR3 protein, V gene, J gene.

CASQARGSDQYF	TRBV7-3	TRBJ2-7
CASSLLAAPYEQYF	TRBV6-2/TRBV6-3	TRBJ2-7
CASSEGQRNTEAFF	TRBV25-1	TRBJ1-1
CASSLESNTGELFF	TRBV7-9	TRBJ2-2
CASSFLAAPGTDTQYF	TRBV5-6	TRBJ2-3
CASSSGWGFYEQYF	TRBV5-1	TRBJ2-7
CASSVTSGRSHQYF	TRBV5-1	TRBJ2-5
CASSDSPGNTIYF	TRBV6-1	TRBJ1-3
CASSSIMNTEAFF	TRBV28	TRBJ1-1
CASSFRSVTDTQYF	TRBV5-1	TRBJ2-3
CASRPGQGITGGFF	TRBV6-2/TRBV6-3	TRBJ2-1
CASSRGTRYGYTF	TRBV12-3/TRBV12-4	TRBJ1-2
CASSLWDEQFF	TRBV4-1	TRBJ2-1
CSALGHFQETQYF	TRBV29-1	TRBJ2-5